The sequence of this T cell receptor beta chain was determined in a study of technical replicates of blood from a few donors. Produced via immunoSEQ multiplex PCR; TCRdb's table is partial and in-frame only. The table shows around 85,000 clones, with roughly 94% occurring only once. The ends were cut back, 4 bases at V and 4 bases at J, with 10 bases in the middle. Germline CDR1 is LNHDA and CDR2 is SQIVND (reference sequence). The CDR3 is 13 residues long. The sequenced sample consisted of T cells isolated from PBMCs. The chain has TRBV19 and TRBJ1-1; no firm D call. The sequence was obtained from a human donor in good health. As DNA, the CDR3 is TGTGCCAGTAGTACCGCCGGGTTCACTGAAGCTTTCTTT. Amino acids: CASSTAGFTEAFF.